This T cell receptor beta chain emerged from a study of identical twins. Notes on the study in general: Memory repertoires showed no such pattern, whereas abundant cord blood beta clonotypes carried fewer insertions. Models underestimated out-of-frame TCR alpha sharing in monozygotic twins.

Every sampled donor was Caucasian and healthy. Template switching added a universal primer site; cDNA carried unique molecular identifiers. MiXCR, run by TCRdb on the 5' RACE reads, gives a single entry per CDR3 protein. The data contain 450,000 to 650,000 distinct CDR3 sequences, 9.6% of them seen just once; the ten biggest clones take up roughly 3%. Comments on this clonotype: Antigen specificity is unknown.

The CDR3 covers 15 residues. Trimming took off 5 bases at V and 5 bases at J, with 18 bases between the two ends. These records were also assigned to another study, of yellow fever vaccine responses in identical twins.

The chain employs TRBV12-3 or TRBV12-4 and TRBJ1-2; D may be TRBD1 (5 bases). This TCR came from a woman younger than 35 in good health. Source material: PBMCs. The CDR3 is CASSPRGGGGYGYTF. The CDR3 DNA sequence: TGTGCCAGCAGTCCCCGGGGCGGGGGAGGGTATGGCTACACCTTC.